The present T cell receptor beta chain was sequenced within a study of response to subunit inactivated influenza vaccine. Study conclusions and caveats: Seasonal influenza vaccination, on each occasion, was suggested by the authors to recruit few new T cells.

This CDR3 is 15 amino acids long. CDR1 is SGHAT and CDR2 is FQNNGV in the germline V gene. V lost 5 bases and J 1 base, leaving 14 bases between the germline ends. TCRdb reanalysed the RT-PCR reads using MiXCR and keeps one entry per CDR3 protein. The table lists hundreds of thousands of distinct CDR3 sequences, less than 20% of them singletons. Details on this clonotype: No antigen is known for it.

The chain carries TRBV11-2 and TRBJ2-5; D gene ambiguous. The sequence came from a man aged 50 or older who received an inactivated influenza vaccine. The specimen comprised PBMCs from blood, sampled roughly 12 days after vaccination. The CDR3 coding sequence is TGTGCCAGCAGCCCCCCCAGAGCTTTCCAAGAGACCCAGTACTTC. It encodes CASSPPRAFQETQYF.